The entry that follows covers one TCR delta chain sequence. TCRdb redid clone calling on the RT-PCR reads using CATT. Here the sample spans 700 or so delta-chain clones, over 9.5% being singletons. These data originate in a study of gamma-delta T cells after stem cell transplantation. This receptor was obtained from a human donor. It is not recorded whose cells these are; they may come from a transplant donor. This table probably holds off-target reads from a library built for another chain. Sequenced: gamma-delta T cells.

The CDR3 here is CACDTISTGGEPNTDKLIF. The CDR3 DNA is TGTGCCTGTGACACCATCAGTACCGGGGGAGAACCGAACACCGATAAACTCATCTTT. The V call is TRDV2, the J call TRDJ1, with D perhaps TRDD3 (6 bases). Trimming cost V 0 bases and J 0 bases, with 22 bases left between them. The CDR3 spans 19 residues. From germline, CDR1 is GEAIGNYY and CDR2 EKD.